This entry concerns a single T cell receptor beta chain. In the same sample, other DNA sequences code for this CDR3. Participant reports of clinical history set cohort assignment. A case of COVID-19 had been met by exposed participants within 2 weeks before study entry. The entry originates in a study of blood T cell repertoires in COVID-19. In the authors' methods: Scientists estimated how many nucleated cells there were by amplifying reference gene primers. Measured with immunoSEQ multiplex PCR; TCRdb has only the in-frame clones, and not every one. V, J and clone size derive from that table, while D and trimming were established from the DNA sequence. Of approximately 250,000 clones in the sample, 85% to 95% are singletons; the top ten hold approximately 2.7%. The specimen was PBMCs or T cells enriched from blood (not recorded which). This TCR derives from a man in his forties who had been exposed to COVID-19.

The CDR3 sequence: CASSLRGGGNQPQHF. The CDR3 coding sequence is TGTGCCAGCAGTTTACGGGGAGGTGGCAATCAGCCCCAGCATTTT. The rearrangement links TRBV28 to TRBJ1-5; D gene ambiguous. Trimming left V 2 bases short and J 2 bases short, with 10 bases between. Germline V lookup: CDR1 MDHEN, CDR2 SYDVKM. The CDR3 is 15 residues long.